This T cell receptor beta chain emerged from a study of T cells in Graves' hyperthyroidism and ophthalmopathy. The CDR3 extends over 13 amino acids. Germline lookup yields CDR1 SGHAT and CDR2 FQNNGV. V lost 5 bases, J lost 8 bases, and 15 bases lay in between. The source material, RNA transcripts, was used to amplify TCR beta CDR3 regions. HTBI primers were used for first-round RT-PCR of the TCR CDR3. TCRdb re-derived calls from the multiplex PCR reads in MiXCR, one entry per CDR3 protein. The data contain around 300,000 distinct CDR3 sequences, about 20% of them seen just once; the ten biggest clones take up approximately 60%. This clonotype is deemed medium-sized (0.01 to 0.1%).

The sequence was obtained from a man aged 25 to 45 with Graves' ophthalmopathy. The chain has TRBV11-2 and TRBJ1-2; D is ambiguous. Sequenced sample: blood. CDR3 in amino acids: CASSPNLDRGYTF. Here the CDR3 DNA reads TGTGCCAGCAGCCCCAATCTAGATCGGGGCTACACCTTC.